The clone carrying this T cell receptor beta chain was observed many times. Alpha and beta constant region primers primed reverse transcription for blood and skin samples. The SP2 primer and nested alpha and beta constant region primers amplified ligated cDNA in four rounds. One entry per CDR3 protein results from TCRdb running MiXCR on the 5' RACE reads. Of more than 20,000 distinct CDR3 sequences in the sample, roughly 4% were seen once. This entry belongs to a study of naive and memory T cell subsets. Whole blood, about 2.5 ml, came from adult healthy volunteers. TCR cDNA received a 3' ligated oligonucleotide that carried a UMI. Cells were not sorted; total RNA input targeted about 1 to 1000 ng. The CDR3 extends over 13 amino acids. Looked up from germline, CDR1 is SGHVS and CDR2 is FQNEAQ. V was shortened by 7 bases and J by 5 bases, with 13 bases between the two germline ends.

This TCR was recovered from a male donor in good health. The rearrangement joins TRBV7-8 to TRBJ2-3; the D gene is possibly TRBD2 (7 bases). CDR3 coding DNA: TGTGCCAGCATCGGGGAGGGGGGAGATACGCAGTATTTT. Protein sequence: CASIGEGGDTQYF.